These T cell receptor beta chains were read from a single sample in a study of blood T cell repertoires in COVID-19. Some clones are missing from TCRdb's copy, which holds only in-frame ones; the method was immunoSEQ multiplex PCR. Found here are some 110,000 clones, about nine tenths of them singletons; the top ten hold approximately 1.9%. Material: peripheral blood. The source of these receptors is a human donor with active COVID-19. The donor label of this sample is uncertain. Both conserved end residues are part of each CDR3. D genes are given only for firm matches. The listing skips clone size in some rows; elsewhere it reads once, few, many or a size class.

TRBV7-2	18	-	-	TRBJ2-7	TGTGCCAGCAGCTTATACCCTTCGGTAGGCGGAGAACACTACGAGCAGTACTTC	CASSLYPSVGGEHYEQYF
TRBV5-1	15	TRBD1	-	TRBJ2-7	TGCGCCAGCAGCTTGGCTACGGGACAGGGTTACGAGCAGTACTTC	CASSLATGQGYEQYF
TRBV5-1	16	TRBD1	-	TRBJ2-1	TGCGCCAGCACCACACACGCCCGGGGACAGACCAATGAGCAGTTCTTC	CASTTHARGQTNEQFF
TRBV19	14	-	once	TRBJ1-2	TGTGCCAGTAGCCGAGGAACAGGGACCTATGGCTACACCTTC	CASSRGTGTYGYTF
TRBV24-1	15	-	-	TRBJ2-2	TGTGCCACCAGTGGTGATCGGGGGTTCACCGGGGAGCTGTTTTTT	CATSGDRGFTGELFF
TRBV12-3/TRBV12-4	13	-	-	TRBJ2-1	TGTGCCAGCAGGGGCTTTGGGGGGAATGAGCAGTTCTTC	CASRGFGGNEQFF
TRBV12-3/TRBV12-4	13	TRBD1	many	TRBJ2-6	TGTGCCAGCAGCCAGACAGGGTCCAACGTCCTGACTTTC	CASSQTGSNVLTF
TRBV7-9	15	-	-	TRBJ2-1	TGTGCCAGCAGCTTAATTCGCGGGGGCCCGACTGAGCAGTTCTTC	CASSLIRGGPTEQFF
TRBV6-1	14	TRBD1	-	TRBJ2-2	TGTGCCAGCAGTGAAGGGGACAGCACCGGGGAGCTGTTTTTT	CASSEGDSTGELFF
TRBV28	14	TRBD1	-	TRBJ1-1	TGTGCCAGCAGTGTCAGGGGGCGTCGGACTGAAGCTTTCTTT	CASSVRGRRTEAFF
TRBV2	14	-	-	TRBJ1-6	TGTGCCAGCAGTGAAGGACCACTAAATTCACCCCTCCACTTT	CASSEGPLNSPLHF
TRBV5-5	14	TRBD1	-	TRBJ1-2	TGTGCCAGCAGCTTGTCAGGGGGAGGAGATGGCTACACCTTC	CASSLSGGGDGYTF
TRBV9	14	-	-	TRBJ1-1	TGTGCCAGCAGCGTAGGGGGGGTCAACACTGAAGCTTTCTTT	CASSVGGVNTEAFF
TRBV7-9	16	-	-	TRBJ1-5	TGTGCCAGCAGCTTAGGGCAGGCTTTTACAGATCAGCCCCAGCATTTT	CASSLGQAFTDQPQHF
TRBV2	14	TRBD1	-	TRBJ1-2	TGTGCCAGCAGCCCGGGACAGGGTACCTATGGCTACACCTTC	CASSPGQGTYGYTF
TRBV6-1	15	-	-	TRBJ2-1	TGTGCCAGCAGTGAAGCGAGGTCACTCTACAATGAGCAGTTCTTC	CASSEARSLYNEQFF